This T cell receptor (beta chain) comes out of a study of T cell repertoires in cytomegalovirus infection. At the level of the study: Public signatures in TCR beta pointed to CMV infection and matching HLA type.

This clonotype was seen repeatedly, ten times or more. Each CDR3 protein is one row after TCRdb ran MiXCR on the reads. The table lists about 260,000 distinct CDR3 sequences, about an eighth of them singletons. The CDR3 extends over 15 amino acids. CDR1 and CDR2 from the germline V gene are SGHTA and FQGNSA. V was shortened by 5 bases and J by 3 bases, with 11 bases between the two germline ends. The source of this sequence is a human donor in good health (CMV status not recorded). Some clones in this sample may be carry-over from other donors' samples. This chain uses TRBV7-2 with TRBJ2-6, with D maybe TRBD2 (5 bases). The specimen sequenced was PBMCs. Here the CDR3 DNA reads TGTGCCAGCAGCCTACTAGTACGTGGGGCCAACGTCCTGACTTTC. Translated: CASSLLVRGANVLTF.